These T cell receptor beta chains were read from a single sample in a study of sequential checkpoint blockade in melanoma. Method: immunoSEQ multiplex PCR; TCRdb's copy keeps in-frame clones and lacks some. The sample holds around 41,000 clones, 86% seen once. The sample in question was CD8+ T cells sorted from blood (inferred from file names), obtained from a patient given nivolumab and ipilimumab in sequence. These receptors all stem from a human donor with melanoma. Both conserved end residues are part of each CDR3. D genes are given only for firm matches. Expanded clones are given a class, and other clones once, few, many or no size at all.

abundance | j_gene | d_gene | v_gene | CDR3aa | CDR3nt
- | TRBJ2-2 | TRBD2 | TRBV9 | CASSASSGSRTGELFF | TGTGCCAGCAGCGCATCCAGCGGGAGTCGGACCGGGGAGCTGTTTTTT
- | TRBJ2-3 | TRBD1 | TRBV7-2 | CASSYGTGLDTQYF | TGTGCCAGCAGCTACGGGACAGGGTTAGATACGCAGTATTTT
- | TRBJ2-1 | TRBD2 | TRBV25-1 | CASSETSGRGNEQFF | TGTGCCAGCAGTGAGACTAGCGGGAGGGGGAATGAGCAGTTCTTC
- | TRBJ1-2 | - | TRBV19 | CASSIASRGYYGYTF | TGTGCCAGTAGTATAGCATCTCGAGGGTACTATGGCTACACCTTC
- | TRBJ1-1 | TRBD1 | TRBV4-2 | CASSQDPGGYTEAFF | TGTGCCAGCAGCCAAGATCCAGGGGGCTACACTGAAGCTTTCTTT
- | TRBJ1-1 | TRBD1 | TRBV5-1 | CASSSRGGTGGRNTEAFF | TGCGCCAGCAGCTCCCGGGGCGGGACAGGGGGGAGGAACACTGAAGCTTTCTTT
- | TRBJ2-1 | - | TRBV2 | CASRLGLSYNEQFF | TGTGCCAGCAGATTAGGACTATCCTACAATGAGCAGTTCTTC
- | TRBJ2-1 | TRBD2 | TRBV12-5 | CASGLLAGSLNEQFF | TGTGCTAGTGGTTTGCTAGCGGGAAGTCTCAATGAGCAGTTCTTC
once | TRBJ2-1 | - | TRBV9 | CASSATQRISYNEQFF | TGTGCCAGCAGCGCCACGCAGCGGATCTCCTACAATGAGCAGTTCTTC
- | TRBJ1-1 | - | TRBV6-6 | CASSPSLNTEAFF | TGTGCCAGCAGCCCCTCCTTGAACACTGAAGCTTTCTTT
- | TRBJ2-2 | - | TRBV19 | CASSITGTAGTGELFF | TGTGCCAGTAGTATTACCGGGACGGCGGGAACCGGGGAGCTGTTTTTT
- | TRBJ2-7 | - | TRBV5-6 | CASSLGTYEQYF | TGTGCCAGCAGCTTGGGGACTTACGAGCAGTACTTC
- | TRBJ2-7 | - | TRBV27 | CASSLRGSLNEQYF | TGTGCCAGCAGTTTACGGGGGAGCTTGAACGAGCAGTACTTC
- | TRBJ1-2 | - | TRBV29-1 | CSVFDNRGGYPF | TGCAGCGTTTTTGATAACCGAGGTGGCTACCCCTTC
once | TRBJ2-1 | TRBD2 | TRBV19 | CASKSGRVNEQFF | TGTGCCAGTAAAAGCGGGAGAGTTAATGAGCAGTTCTTC
- | TRBJ2-6 | TRBD2 | TRBV10-3 | CAISALAGGSGANVLTF | TGTGCCATCAGCGCTTTAGCGGGAGGTTCTGGGGCCAACGTCCTGACTTTC
- | TRBJ2-3 | TRBD2 | TRBV7-3 | CASSLGIAGLTDTQYF | TGTGCCAGCAGCTTAGGAATAGCGGGTCTCACAGATACGCAGTATTTT
- | TRBJ2-7 | TRBD2 | TRBV2 | CASSEGTSRLPLEQYF | TGTGCCAGCAGTGAAGGGACTAGTCGTTTACCCCTCGAGCAGTACTTC
- | TRBJ2-1 | TRBD2 | TRBV25-1 | CASSDQASGWPYNEQFF | TGTGCCAGCAGTGATCAAGCTAGCGGGTGGCCCTACAATGAGCAGTTCTTC
- | TRBJ2-7 | - | TRBV11-3 | CASSLGRGQSDEQYF | TGTGCCAGCAGCTTAGGGCGTGGACAGAGCGACGAGCAGTACTTC
few | TRBJ2-7 | - | TRBV27 | CASSFGRGTYEQYF | TGTGCCAGCAGTTTTGGCAGAGGTACCTACGAGCAGTACTTC
once | TRBJ2-1 | - | TRBV4-1 | CASSQDNRAAYNEQFF | TGCGCCAGCAGCCAAGATAACAGGGCCGCATACAATGAGCAGTTCTTC
few | TRBJ2-1 | - | TRBV19 | CASSLYRDNEQFF | TGTGCCAGTAGTCTGTACAGGGACAATGAGCAGTTCTTC
once | TRBJ2-1 | - | TRBV27 | CASSWGSDEQFF | TGTGCCAGCAGTTGGGGCAGTGATGAGCAGTTCTTC
- | TRBJ2-3 | - | TRBV2 | CASNPMEGGWSTDTQYF | TGTGCCAGCAACCCGATGGAGGGGGGGTGGAGCACAGATACGCAGTATTTT
once | TRBJ1-4 | TRBD1 | TRBV23-1 | CASSRDRQTATNEKLFF | TGCGCCAGCAGTCGGGACAGACAGACTGCAACTAATGAAAAACTGTTTTTT
- | TRBJ1-5 | - | TRBV6-1 | CASSDGRGPFQPQHF | TGTGCCAGCAGTGATGGCAGGGGCCCTTTTCAGCCCCAGCATTTT
- | TRBJ2-5 | - | TRBV6-5 | CASSPSRGWVETQYF | TGTGCCAGCAGCCCGTCCCGGGGTTGGGTTGAGACCCAGTACTTC
- | TRBJ2-7 | - | TRBV13 | CASSTPGERNPYEQYF | TGTGCCAGCAGCACACCGGGAGAACGAAATCCCTACGAGCAGTACTTC
- | TRBJ1-1 | TRBD1 | TRBV9 | CASSVGAGQAKNTEAFF | TGTGCCAGCAGCGTAGGTGCAGGACAGGCGAAAAACACTGAAGCTTTCTTT
- | TRBJ1-5 | - | TRBV27 | CASRGLYSGNQPQHF | TGTGCCAGCAGGGGCTTGTATAGCGGCAATCAGCCCCAGCATTTT
- | TRBJ2-1 | - | TRBV7-3 | CASSLGAGFSYNEQFF | TGTGCCAGCAGCTTAGGAGCGGGCTTCTCCTACAATGAGCAGTTCTTC
- | TRBJ2-7 | TRBD2 | TRBV5-6 | CASSPVLGLGLYEQYF | TGTGCCAGCAGCCCAGTGTTGGGACTAGGCCTCTACGAGCAGTACTTC
- | TRBJ1-5 | TRBD1 | TRBV4-1 | CASSYRGGGNQPQHF | TGCGCCAGCAGCTACAGGGGGGGTGGCAATCAGCCCCAGCATTTT
- | TRBJ2-5 | - | TRBV6-4 | CASSDSAGGVETQYF | TGTGCCAGCAGTGACTCTGCAGGTGGCGTGGAGACCCAGTACTTC
once | TRBJ2-2 | - | TRBV19 | CASSSGAGELFF | TGTGCCAGTAGTTCAGGGGCCGGGGAGCTGTTTTTT
- | TRBJ2-1 | - | TRBV9 | CASSLRDNSYNEQFF | TGTGCCAGCAGCCTCAGGGATAATTCCTACAATGAGCAGTTCTTC
- | TRBJ2-7 | - | TRBV19 | CASSMGQGYEQYF | TGTGCCAGTAGTATGGGCCAGGGGTACGAGCAGTACTTC
- | TRBJ2-3 | - | TRBV29-1 | CSVLGDTQYF | TGCAGCGTCCTCGGAGATACGCAGTATTTT
- | TRBJ2-1 | - | TRBV30 | CAWSAGNFDNEQFF | TGTGCCTGGAGTGCCGGGAATTTCGACAATGAGCAGTTCTTC
- | TRBJ1-2 | - | TRBV6-1 | CASRSVDRPNYGYTF | TGTGCCAGCAGATCGGTTGACAGGCCTAACTATGGCTACACCTTC
once | TRBJ2-4 | TRBD2 | TRBV5-4 | CASSLERGAKNIQYF | TGTGCCAGCAGCTTGGAGCGGGGGGCCAAAAACATTCAGTACTTC
- | TRBJ1-1 | - | TRBV9 | CASSGRGSEAFF | TGTGCCAGCAGCGGTCGGGGTAGTGAAGCTTTCTTT
- | TRBJ1-4 | - | TRBV4-3 | CASSQDRGATNEKLFF | TGCGCCAGCAGCCAAGATCGGGGGGCGACTAATGAAAAACTGTTTTTT
- | TRBJ1-1 | TRBD1 | TRBV7-9 | CASRPPGQGLEAFF | TGTGCCAGCAGACCGCCGGGACAGGGTTTGGAAGCTTTCTTT
- | TRBJ1-5 | TRBD1 | TRBV30 | CAWAAGQGYQPQHF | TGTGCCTGGGCTGCGGGACAGGGCTATCAGCCCCAGCATTTT
once | TRBJ2-7 | TRBD2 | TRBV7-6 | CASSYASGPSYEQYF | TGTGCCAGCAGCTACGCTAGCGGCCCCTCCTACGAGCAGTACTTC
- | TRBJ1-1 | - | TRBV27 | CASSQLRGGDTEAFF | TGTGCCAGCAGCCAACTCCGGGGGGGTGACACTGAAGCTTTCTTT
- | TRBJ2-5 | - | TRBV4-3 | CASSQEARQETQYF | TGCGCCAGCAGCCAAGAGGCCAGGCAAGAGACCCAGTACTTC
- | TRBJ2-1 | TRBD2 | TRBV5-3 | CARSDGTSGSRDNEQFF | TGTGCCAGAAGCGATGGGACTAGCGGGAGTCGGGACAATGAGCAGTTCTTC
- | TRBJ1-6 | - | TRBV2 | CANSREGNSPLHF | TGTGCCAACAGCCGGGAAGGAAATTCACCCCTCCACTTT
once | TRBJ2-7 | - | TRBV7-9 | CASSLGIEYEQYF | TGTGCCAGCAGCTTAGGCATAGAATACGAGCAGTACTTC
- | TRBJ2-1 | - | TRBV28 | CASSNGITYNEQFF | TGTGCCAGCAGTAACGGGATCACCTACAATGAGCAGTTCTTC
- | TRBJ2-1 | - | TRBV7-8 | CASSFVLGEQFF | TGTGCCAGCAGCTTTGTCTTGGGCGAGCAGTTCTTC
- | TRBJ2-1 | TRBD2 | TRBV27 | CASSPGLASNEQFF | TGTGCCAGCAGTCCGGGACTAGCTTCCAATGAGCAGTTCTTC
- | TRBJ2-3 | - | TRBV7-9 | CASSLVRVGTDTQYF | TGTGCCAGCAGCTTAGTACGGGTTGGAACAGATACGCAGTATTTT
- | TRBJ2-3 | TRBD1 | TRBV29-1 | CSVTLWGQGADTQYF | TGCAGCGTTACCTTGTGGGGGCAGGGGGCAGATACGCAGTATTTT